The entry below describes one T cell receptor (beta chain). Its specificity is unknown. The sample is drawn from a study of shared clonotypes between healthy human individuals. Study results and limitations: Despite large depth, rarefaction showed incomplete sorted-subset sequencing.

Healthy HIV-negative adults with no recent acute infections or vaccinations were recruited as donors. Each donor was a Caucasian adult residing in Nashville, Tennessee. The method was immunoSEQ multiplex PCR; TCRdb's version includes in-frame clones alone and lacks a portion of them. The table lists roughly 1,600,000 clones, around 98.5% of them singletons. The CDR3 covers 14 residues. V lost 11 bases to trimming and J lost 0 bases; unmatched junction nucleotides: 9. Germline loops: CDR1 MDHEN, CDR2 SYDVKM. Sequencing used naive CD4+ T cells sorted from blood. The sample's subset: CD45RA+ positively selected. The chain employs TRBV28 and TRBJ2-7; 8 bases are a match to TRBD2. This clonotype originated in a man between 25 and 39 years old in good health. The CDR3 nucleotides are TGTGCCCACAGCCCGGGAGGGCTCTCCTACGAGCAGTACTTC. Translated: CAHSPGGLSYEQYF.